Listed here are 26 T cell receptor beta chains from one sample, sequenced in a study of vaccination effects on CD4 cells after COVID-19. CD4+ T cells specific for antigen were expanded with viral peptide pools by the ViraFEST assay before sequencing. Researchers isolated CD4+ T cells once approximately ten days of culture had elapsed. Each participant received a vaccine that was either BNT162b2 or mRNA-1273, given as two doses. TCRdb keeps only in-frame clones here, not all; method: immunoSEQ multiplex PCR. This sample has some 50,000 clones, with 65% to 75% found just once. Antigen specificity for these receptors is unknown. Sequencing used CD4+ T cells from PBMCs cultured with HCoV-OC43 spike peptides, obtained after COVID-19 vaccination. Subset in this sample: HCoV-OC43 spike overlapping peptide pool stimulation. The receptor source for this set is a human donor who received a COVID-19 vaccine.

The DNA for the CDR3 is TGTGCCAGCAGCCGGCTAGCGGGAGTGGAGGAGCAGTACTTC. Translated, it gives CASSRLAGVEEQYF. The gene calls are TRBV3-1 (or the pseudogene TRBV3-2) and TRBJ2-7; TRBD2 matches 10 bases. J lost 7 bases, V lost 4 bases, and 7 bases had no gene match. This CDR3 spans 14 amino acids. CDR1 LGHDT and CDR2 YNNKEL come from the germline V gene (reference sequence).

This clone was counted between two and nine times. This chain links TRBV6-6 with TRBJ1-1; D unresolved. Germline CDR1 and CDR2: MNHNY and SVGAGI (reference sequence). The CDR3 is 14 amino acids. V lost 2 bases, J lost 2 bases, and 9 bases lay in between. The CDR3 here is CASSYDASNTEAFF. CDR3 bases: TGTGCCAGCAGTTACGATGCTTCCAACACTGAAGCTTTCTTT.

This clone has a handful of counts. V usage is TRBV18 and J usage is TRBJ2-1, with D unclear. Trimming took 2 bases from V and 1 from J, leaving 0 bases between them. This CDR3 spans 12 amino acids. Germline V gives CDR1 KGHSH, CDR2 LQKENI. CDR3 in amino acids: CASSPSYNEQFF. In DNA form, the CDR3 reads TGTGCCAGCTCACCATCCTACAATGAGCAGTTCTTC. The full variable domain, rest sourced from reference TRBV18 and TRBJ2-1, is NAGVMQNPRHLVRRRGQEARLRCSPMKGHSHVYWYRQLPEEGLKFMVYLQKENIIDESGMPKERFSAEFPKEGPSILRIQQVVRGDSAAYFCASSPSYNEQFFGPGTRLTVL.

The chain couples TRBV19 to TRBJ2-7; D ambiguous. Trimming pared 5 bases from V and 3 bases from J, leaving 5 bases between. In germline, CDR1 is LNHDA, CDR2 SQIVND (reference sequence). The CDR3 has 11 residues. The CDR3 sequence: CASSDNYEQYF. CDR3 bases: TGTGCCAGTAGTGACAACTACGAGCAGTACTTC.

The V call is TRBV29-1, the J call TRBJ1-2; possible D gene TRBD1, 5 bases. Germline lookup yields CDR1 SQVTM and CDR2 ANQGSEA. V lost 5 bases and J lost 1, with 23 bases in between. This CDR3 comprises 17 residues. The CDR3 protein is CSVLRGAKGVFNYGYTF. CDR3 sequence (DNA): TGCAGCGTTCTCCGAGGCGCTAAAGGGGTATTTAACTATGGCTACACCTTC.

V usage is TRBV12-2 and J usage is TRBJ1-3; TRBD1 is the table's D call, not checked against the DNA. TRBV12-2 is an annotated pseudogene. CDR3 length: 18 residues. The CDR3 DNA reads TGTGCAAGTCGCTTAGAAGTCAATAGGGACAACTCTGGAAACACCATATATTTT. Its protein is CASRLEVNRDNSGNTIYF.

This chain's CDR3 is CASSQQGNIQYF. As DNA, the CDR3 is TGTGCCAGCAGCCAACAGGGGAACATTCAGTACTTC. This chain links TRBV7-9 with TRBJ2-4; 7 bases line up with TRBD1. From germline, CDR1 is SEHNR and CDR2 FQNEAQ (reference sequence). The J segment lost 7 bases and the V segment lost 5 bases, leaving 2 bases of the junction unmatched. This CDR3 spans 12 amino acids.

The chain links TRBV10-2 to TRBJ1-5, with 8 bases matching TRBD1. The length of the CDR3 is 13 residues. Germline CDR1 WSHSY, CDR2 SAAADI. The junction had 2 bases not matched to a gene; V was cut back by 6 bases and J by 4 bases. The DNA for the CDR3 is TGCGCCAGCAGGGACAGGGTAAATCAGCCCCAGCATTTT. Protein product: CASRDRVNQPQHF.

The chain recombines TRBV10-1 with TRBJ2-1; TRBD2 matches at 7 bases. The CDR3 totals 13 residues. V was clipped by 6 bases and J by 13 bases; unmatched bases: 12. CDR1 and CDR2 from the germline V gene are WNHNN and SYGVQD (reference sequence). The CDR3 nucleotides read TGCGCCAGCAGCGGGTCGGTTGGCGGGAGCCAGTTCTTC. This encodes CASSGSVGGSQFF.

The genes are TRBV5-1 and TRBJ2-7; D gene ambiguous. V was trimmed by 4 bases and J by 0 bases, leaving 20 bases between them. This CDR3 has 17 amino acids. CDR1 is SGHRS, CDR2 YFSETQ, per germline. The CDR3 sequence is CASSDTSPFYPSYEQYF. CDR3 sequence (DNA): TGCGCCAGCAGCGACACATCCCCCTTTTACCCCTCCTACGAGCAGTACTTC.

The rearrangement uses TRBV18 and TRBJ2-5, with 7 nucleotides matching TRBD1. CDR3 length equals 15 residues. Germline values: CDR1 KGHSH, CDR2 LQKENI. The V and J ends lost 2 bases and 2 bases, in that order; junction bases with no gene match: 5. This chain's CDR3 is CASSPFGRGQETQYF. As DNA, the CDR3 is TGTGCCAGCTCACCATTCGGCAGGGGGCAAGAGACCCAGTACTTC.

The chain recombines TRBV19 with TRBJ1-3; no reliable D call. V shed 8 bases and J shed 0 bases, with 14 bases lying between them. The CDR3 is 15 residues long. Germline loops: CDR1 LNHDA, CDR2 SQIVND (reference sequence). Here the CDR3 DNA reads TGTGCCAGTTCTTCAATTCTGAGCTCTGGAAACACCATATATTTT. It specifies CASSSILSSGNTIYF. Full variable domain (outside the CDR3, taken from reference TRBV19 and TRBJ1-3): DGGITQSPKYLFRKEGQNVTLSCEQNLNHDAMYWYRQDPGQGLRLIYYSQIVNDFQKGDIAEGYSVSREKKESFPLTVTSAQKNPTAFYLCASSSILSSGNTIYFGEGSWLTVV.

The rearrangement joins TRBV11-1 to TRBJ2-6, with D possibly being TRBD1 (6 bases). This CDR3 has 15 amino acids. The V end lost 1 base, the J end lost 2 bases, and 6 bases lay between the germline ends. Germline V gene data show CDR1 as SGHAT and CDR2 as FQDESV (reference sequence). The CDR3 is CASSLDRAGANVLTF. CDR3 bases: TGTGCCAGCAGCTTAGACAGGGCTGGGGCCAACGTCCTGACTTTC.

CDR3 amino acids: CSASWREAGNIQYF. The CDR3 DNA reads as TGCAGTGCTAGTTGGCGGGAGGCGGGGAACATTCAGTACTTC. V is TRBV20-1 and J is TRBJ2-4, with TRBD2 identical over 8 bases. CDR1 and CDR2 from the germline V gene are DFQATT and SNEGSKA (reference sequence). V gave up 3 bases and J gave up 7 bases; unmatched junction bases: 8. CDR3 size: 14 residues.

The chain links TRBV5-1 to TRBJ2-2; D is unclear. The V gene lost 1 base and the J gene lost 6 bases, with 7 bases spanning the gap. The CDR3 sequence is 13 residues long. Germline-derived CDR1 and CDR2 are SGHRS and YFSETQ. The CDR3, as DNA: TGCGCCAGCAGCTTGATGGGGTCCGGGGAGCTGTTTTTT. It translates to CASSLMGSGELFF.

The V and J genes are TRBV3-1 (or the pseudogene TRBV3-2) and TRBJ1-4; 10 bases fit TRBD1. Germline CDR1 is LGHDT and CDR2 is YNNKEL (reference sequence). The J segment lost 7 bases and the V segment lost 1 base, leaving 3 bases of the junction unmatched. This CDR3 has 15 residues. CDR3 DNA: TGTGCCAGCAGCCAAGTAGACAGGGGGCCTGAAAAACTGTTTTTT. Translation: CASSQVDRGPEKLFF.

The V call is TRBV5-4, the J call TRBJ1-1; 9 bases agree with TRBD1. This CDR3 spans 15 amino acids. From germline, CDR1 is SGHNT and CDR2 YYREEE (reference sequence). V shed 0 bases, J shed 1 base, and the junction held 1 base outside the gene matches. The CDR3 reads CASSLATGGNTEAFF. CDR3 bases: TGTGCCAGCAGCTTGGCGACAGGGGGGAACACTGAAGCTTTCTTT. Full variable domain (missing parts from reference TRBV5-4 and TRBJ1-1): ETGVTQSPTHLIKTRGQQVTLRCSSQSGHNTVSWYQQALGQGPQFIFQYYREEENGRGNFPPRFSGLQFPNYSSELNVNALELDDSALYLCASSLATGGNTEAFFGQGTRLTVV.

Details on this clone: The sample has other DNA sequences that encode this CDR3 too. The chain has TRBV18 and TRBJ2-5, with D possibly matching TRBD1 (5 bases). Germline V lookup: CDR1 KGHSH, CDR2 LQKENI. There are 14 residues in the CDR3. V was shortened by 0 bases and J by 1 base, with 6 bases between the two germline ends. Here the CDR3 DNA reads TGTGCCAGCTCACCACCGGGGCTCCAAGAGACCCAGTACTTC. This codes for CASSPPGLQETQYF. Full variable domain (rest looked up from reference TRBV18 and TRBJ2-5): NAGVMQNPRHLVRRRGQEARLRCSPMKGHSHVYWYRQLPEEGLKFMVYLQKENIIDESGMPKERFSAEFPKEGPSILRIQQVVRGDSAAYFCASSPPGLQETQYFGPGTRLLVL.

Remarks on this clone: The junction and the germline gene differ at one end; a read error may be behind it. V usage is TRBV5-1 and J usage is TRBJ2-1, with 13 bases lining up with TRBD2. CDR1 and CDR2 from the germline V gene are SGHRS and YFSETQ. The CDR3 extends over 19 amino acids. CDR3 region: CASSSPTSGRAGSHNEQFF. Written as DNA, the CDR3 is TGCGCCAGCAGCTCGCCAACTAGCGGGAGGGCCGGCTCCCACAATGAGCAGTTCTTC.

The chain recombines TRBV19 with TRBJ2-7; a possible D gene is TRBD1 (6 bases). The CDR3 loop spans 14 amino acids. CDR1 is LNHDA and CDR2 is SQIVND in the germline V gene (reference sequence). The V end was cut by 3 bases, the J end by 3 bases, with 12 bases between. The CDR3 coding sequence is TGTGCCAGTAGTATCAGAGGACAGATCTACGAGCAGTACTTC. Its protein is CASSIRGQIYEQYF.

V is TRBV2 and J is TRBJ1-6; no clear D. CDR1 is SNHLY and CDR2 is FYNNEI in the germline V gene. The CDR3 has 15 amino acids. The V end was cut by 4 bases, the J end by 6 bases, with 13 bases between. The CDR3 here is CASSVRSQSNSPLHF. CDR3 nucleotide sequence: TGTGCCAGCAGTGTAAGGAGCCAGAGTAATTCACCCCTCCACTTT. Complete variable domain (other parts from reference TRBV2 and TRBJ1-6): EPEVTQTPSHQVTQMGQEVILRCVPISNHLYFYWYRQILGQKVEFLVSFYNNEISEKSEIFDDQFSVERPDGSNFTLKIRSTKLEDSAMYFCASSVRSQSNSPLHFGNGTRLTVT.

The chain is built from TRBV30 and TRBJ2-5; TRBD2 agrees at 14 bases. Per germline, CDR1 GTSNPN and CDR2 SVGIG (reference sequence). The CDR3 extends over 18 amino acids. The ends lost 1 base at V and 6 bases at J; junction bases unmatched: 13. CDR3 in DNA: TGTGCCTGGAGTGGCCCCCTTAGACTAGCGGGGGGGCCAAAGACCCAGTACTTC. Encoded protein: CAWSGPLRLAGGPKTQYF.

The rearrangement uses TRBV7-8 and TRBJ1-1; D call uncertain. The CDR3 is made up of 14 amino acids. Per germline, CDR1 SGHVS and CDR2 FQNEAQ. Between the trimmed V and J ends, which lost 1 base and 1 base, there was a span of 7 bases. The CDR3 nucleotides are TGTGCCAGCAGCTTAGGGGCATCGAACACTGAAGCTTTCTTT. Translating gives CASSLGASNTEAFF.

J is TRBJ2-3 and V is TRBV11-2; D gene unclear. The length of the CDR3 is 13 residues. V lost 5 bases and J lost 6, with 12 bases in between. Germline assignment: CDR1 SGHAT and CDR2 FQNNGV. CDR3 sequence reads: CASSPRVWDTQYF. CDR3 sequence (DNA): TGTGCCAGCAGCCCCCGGGTCTGGGATACGCAGTATTTT.

In its sample, this clone was seen once. J is TRBJ2-7 and V is TRBV3-1 (or the pseudogene TRBV3-2), with 7 bases aligning to TRBD2. Germline lookup yields CDR1 LGHDT and CDR2 YNNKEL (reference sequence). J was trimmed by 6 bases and V by 1 base; bases with no gene match: 6. CDR3 length equals 14 residues. The CDR3 DNA reads TGTGCCAGCAGCCAAGGGGGGAGGGTCCCCGAGCAGTACTTC. The encoded protein is CASSQGGRVPEQYF.

This clone was observed once. V gene TRBV30 combines with J gene TRBJ1-3; 7 positions match TRBD1. CDR1 is GTSNPN and CDR2 is SVGIG in the germline V gene (reference sequence). The CDR3 runs 12 residues. The chain's CDR3 is CAVTGFGNTIYF. The CDR3 DNA follows: TGTGCTGTGACAGGGTTCGGAAACACCATATATTTT. Combining the CDR3 with reference TRBV30 and TRBJ1-3 gives the whole variable domain SQTIHQWPATLVQPVGSPLSLECTVEGTSNPNLYWYRQAAGRGLQLLFYSVGIGQISSEVPQNLSASRPQDRQFILSSKKLLLSDSGFYLCAVTGFGNTIYFGEGSWLTVV.